These 31 T cell receptor beta chains were sequenced from one sample in a study of control samples from healthy donors and cancer patients. Profiling relied on immunoSEQ multiplex PCR, and the TCRdb table lists in-frame clones only, not all of them. This table has some 100,000 clones, around three quarters appearing once. The sequenced material came from blood. Receptor source: a woman in her 30s in good health.

This clone was seen more than once but under ten times. The rearrangement links TRBV19 to TRBJ1-5; D is unresolved. Per the germline V gene, CDR1 is LNHDA and CDR2 is SQIVND (reference sequence). The CDR3 totals 13 residues. V lost 6 bases and J 0 bases, leaving 6 bases between the germline ends. CDR3 sequence: CASSQYSNQPQHF. The CDR3 nucleotides read TGTGCCAGTAGCCAATATAGCAATCAGCCCCAGCATTTT.

This chain links TRBV6-5 with TRBJ1-2; D is perhaps TRBD1 (5 bases). Germline CDR1 is MNHEY and CDR2 is SVGAGI. The CDR3 contains 15 residues. Trimming left V 4 bases short and J 0 bases short, with 12 bases between. CDR3 sequence reads: CASSFATAPNYGYTF. The CDR3 nucleotides are TGTGCCAGCAGTTTCGCGACAGCCCCTAACTATGGCTACACCTTC.

The chain employs TRBV10-3 and TRBJ2-7; TRBD1 agrees at 7 bases. The CDR3 consists of 15 residues. Germline lookup yields CDR1 ENHRY and CDR2 SYGVKD. V shed 5 bases and J 3 bases; nucleotides not matched to a gene: 10. The CDR3 DNA sequence: TGTGCCATCAGTCTACTCCGGGACAGCAACTACGAGCAGTACTTC. Translation gives CAISLLRDSNYEQYF.

The chain uses TRBV5-1 and TRBJ2-5, with D unresolved. Trimming removed 0 bases from V and 2 bases from J, with 5 bases in between. This CDR3 spans 13 amino acids. The V gene's germline CDR1 is SGHRS and CDR2 YFSETQ. The CDR3 bases are TGCGCCAGCAGCTTGGGGGGACAAGAGACCCAGTACTTC. Its protein is CASSLGGQETQYF.

This clone was seen more than once but under ten times. The chain uses TRBV29-1 and TRBJ1-3; a possible D gene is TRBD1 (6 bases). The CDR3 is 14 amino acids. The germline V gene has CDR1 SQVTM and CDR2 ANQGSEA. V was trimmed by 4 bases and J by 1 base, leaving 11 bases between them. The CDR3 sequence: CSVAQGFSGNTIYF. The CDR3 DNA reads TGCAGCGTTGCGCAGGGGTTTTCTGGAAACACCATATATTTT. The full variable domain, in which reference TRBV29-1 and TRBJ1-3 provide the parts outside the CDR3, is SAVISQKPSRDICQRGTSLTIQCQVDSQVTMMFWYRQQPGQSLTLIATANQGSEATYESGFVIDKFPISRPNLTFSTLTVSNMSPEDSSIYLCSVAQGFSGNTIYFGEGSWLTVV.

This clone was seen a single time. CDR3 in amino acids: CASSLAGPSVYEQYF. For the CDR3, the DNA is TGTGCCAGCAGCTTAGCGGGGCCATCCGTCTACGAGCAGTACTTC. The chain has TRBV11-2 and TRBJ2-7; D may match TRBD1 or TRBD2 (5 bases each). Germline values: CDR1 SGHAT, CDR2 FQNNGV. The V gene lost 1 base and the J gene lost 3 bases, with 13 bases spanning the gap. The CDR3 consists of 15 residues. Looking up the rest from reference TRBV11-2 and TRBJ2-7 gives the full variable domain: EAGVAQSPRYKIIEKRQSVAFWCNPISGHATLYWYQQILGQGPKLLIQFQNNGVVDDSQLPKDRFSAERLKGVDSTLKIQPAKLEDSAVYLCASSLAGPSVYEQYFGPGTRLTVT.

This clone is a singleton in its sample. CDR3 sequence (DNA): TGTGCCAGCAGCCCGACAGGATTTACTAACTATGGCTACACCTTC. The encoded protein is CASSPTGFTNYGYTF. The J gene is TRBJ1-2, the V gene TRBV3-1 (or the pseudogene TRBV3-2); TRBD1 is a possible D gene (6 bases). This CDR3 is 15 amino acids long. Germline V gives CDR1 LGHDT, CDR2 YNNKEL (reference sequence). V was pared by 4 bases and J by 0 bases, with 12 bases between.

J is TRBJ2-5 and V is TRBV5-1; D uncertain. V lost 2 bases and J 3 bases, leaving 2 bases between the germline ends. The CDR3 consists of 11 residues. CDR1 and CDR2 (germline): SGHRS, YFSETQ. The CDR3 nucleotides read TGCGCCAGCAGCTTTGAAGAGACCCAGTACTTC. It translates to CASSFEETQYF.

The V and J genes are TRBV2 and TRBJ2-1; D possibly matches TRBD1 or TRBD2 (6 bases each). The CDR3 totals 14 residues. From germline, CDR1 is SNHLY and CDR2 FYNNEI. V dropped 5 bases and J dropped 6 bases, with 14 bases sitting between them. The CDR3 protein is CASSRREGGNEQFF. The CDR3 DNA reads as TGTGCCAGCAGTCGACGTGAGGGGGGCAATGAGCAGTTCTTC. Drawing the rest from reference TRBV2 and TRBJ2-1, the complete variable domain is EPEVTQTPSHQVTQMGQEVILRCVPISNHLYFYWYRQILGQKVEFLVSFYNNEISEKSEIFDDQFSVERPDGSNFTLKIRSTKLEDSAMYFCASSRREGGNEQFFGPGTRLTVL.

This clone was detected only once. The V and J genes are TRBV5-4 and TRBJ2-4, with D perhaps TRBD1 (5 bases). Trimming took 4 bases from V and 0 from J, leaving 14 bases between them. Germline CDR1 and CDR2: SGHNT and YYREEE (reference sequence). There are 16 residues in the CDR3. This CDR3 reads CASSPDSVLAKNIQYF. The CDR3 DNA reads TGTGCCAGCAGCCCCGACAGTGTCCTAGCCAAAAACATTCAGTACTTC.

The chain joins TRBV5-1 to TRBJ2-1, with TRBD2 identical over 8 bases. Germline V lookup: CDR1 SGHRS, CDR2 YFSETQ. The CDR3 is 15 amino acids. With 1 base clipped from V and 2 bases from J, the junction kept 2 bases outside the gene matches. The DNA of the CDR3 is TGCGCCAGCAGCTTGCTAGCGGGTACCTACAATGAGCAGTTCTTC. This codes for CASSLLAGTYNEQFF. Drawing the rest from reference TRBV5-1 and TRBJ2-1, the complete variable domain is KAGVTQTPRYLIKTRGQQVTLSCSPISGHRSVSWYQQTPGQGLQFLFEYFSETQRNKGNFPGRFSGRQFSNSRSEMNVSTLELGDSALYLCASSLLAGTYNEQFFGPGTRLTVL.

V and J are TRBV3-1 (or the pseudogene TRBV3-2) and TRBJ1-6; D unresolved. The V end was cut by 1 base, the J end by 5 bases, with 9 bases between. Looked up from germline, CDR1 is LGHDT and CDR2 is YNNKEL (reference sequence). CDR3 length equals 15 residues. CDR3 region: CASSQGGFHNSPLHF. For the CDR3, the DNA is TGTGCCAGCAGCCAAGGAGGGTTCCATAATTCACCCCTCCACTTT.

The genes are TRBV15 and TRBJ2-7, with 9 bases identical to TRBD1. CDR3 length: 18 amino acids. V shed 3 bases, J shed 0 bases, and the junction held 12 bases outside the gene matches. Germline-derived CDR1 and CDR2 are LNHNV and YYDKDF (reference sequence). CDR3 DNA sequence: TGTGCCACCAGCAGTCCTGAAACCCCGGGACAGGGCTCCTACGAGCAGTACTTC. The encoded protein is CATSSPETPGQGSYEQYF.

This clone was counted between two and nine times. V and J are TRBV10-3 and TRBJ1-5; D perhaps matches TRBD1 (5 bases). Germline CDR1 is ENHRY and CDR2 is SYGVKD. The CDR3 totals 13 residues. The ends were cut back, 4 bases at V and 5 bases at J, with 9 bases in the middle. As DNA, the CDR3 is TGTGCCATCAGTGGGGGACTTTATCAGCCCCAGCATTTT. Protein sequence: CAISGGLYQPQHF.

Many counts were recorded for this clone. J is TRBJ1-5 and V is TRBV30; TRBD1 matches at 9 bases. This CDR3 is built from 14 residues. The germline V gene encodes CDR1 GTSNPN and CDR2 SVGIG (reference sequence). The J segment lost 3 bases and the V segment lost 4 bases, leaving 4 bases of the junction unmatched. The CDR3 DNA is TGTGCCTGGACTGGGACAGGGAACAATCAGCCCCAGCATTTT. It encodes CAWTGTGNNQPQHF.

This chain links TRBV3-1 (or the pseudogene TRBV3-2) with TRBJ2-7; D is possibly TRBD1 or TRBD2 (5 bases each). CDR3 length: 14 amino acids. CDR1 is LGHDT, CDR2 YNNKEL, per germline (reference sequence). Trimming shortened V by 8 bases and J by 1 base, and 15 bases separated the two germline ends. Here the CDR3 DNA reads TGTGCCAGCGCCTCCGGGACGGGATCCTACGAGCAGTACTTC. Its translation is CASASGTGSYEQYF.

This chain uses TRBV6-5 with TRBJ1-6, with D hard to call. CDR3 size: 15 residues. Germline lookup yields CDR1 MNHEY and CDR2 SVGAGI. V lost 6 bases to trimming and J lost 0 bases, with 9 bases between them. CDR3: CASRSTGSYNSPLHF. DNA of the CDR3: TGTGCCAGCAGATCGACTGGCTCCTATAATTCACCCCTCCACTTT.

This clone has a single count. The chain recombines TRBV6-5 with TRBJ2-1; maybe TRBD1 (6 bases). Germline CDR1 MNHEY, CDR2 SVGAGI. The CDR3 length is 14 residues. The V and J ends lost 6 bases and 7 bases respectively, with 16 bases between them. The CDR3 region has the DNA TGTGCCAGCAGCCGAAACAGGGAAGGTAATGAGCAGTTCTTC. Amino acids: CASSRNREGNEQFF.

V is TRBV24-1 and J is TRBJ2-1; 12 nucleotides align to TRBD1. J gave up 7 bases and V 2 bases, and 2 bases lay outside the gene matches. CDR1 and CDR2 (germline): KGHDR, SFDVKD. The CDR3 sequence is 15 residues long. The CDR3 DNA reads as TGTGCCACCAGTGATTCGGGACAGGGGGCAAATGAGCAGTTCTTC. Protein: CATSDSGQGANEQFF.

The chain recombines TRBV4-2 with TRBJ2-3; 9 positions match TRBD2. Trimming took 0 bases from V and 4 from J; bases not matched to a gene: 11. Germline V gene data show CDR1 as LGHNA and CDR2 as YNFKEQ. The CDR3 length is 18 residues. The CDR3 DNA follows: TGTGCCAGCAGCCAAGATTTGAGCGCTAGCGGGGTTCCAGATACGCAGTATTTT. Protein: CASSQDLSASGVPDTQYF.

This chain uses TRBV5-5 with TRBJ2-3; D is unclear. CDR1 and CDR2 from the germline V gene are SGHKS and YYEKEE (reference sequence). V lost 1 base and J 0 bases, leaving 15 bases between the germline ends. The CDR3 spans 17 residues. CDR3 DNA: TGTGCCAGCAGCTTGCGTTGGGAAACCACTAGCACAGATACGCAGTATTTT. It encodes CASSLRWETTSTDTQYF.

The chain combines TRBV7-2 with TRBJ2-5; D may correspond to TRBD1 or TRBD2 (7 bases each). Deletions cut 5 bases from V and 5 bases from J, with 21 bases between. The CDR3 contains 16 residues. CDR1 is SGHTA, CDR2 FQGNSA, per germline. The CDR3 nucleotides are TGTGCCAGCAGCCTAATGGGGGGCAGGGGGGGTGAGACCCAGTACTTC. This translates into CASSLMGGRGGETQYF.

This clone appeared a few times. The chain links TRBV7-3 to TRBJ2-3, with 7 nucleotides matching TRBD2. Germline loops: CDR1 SGHTA, CDR2 FQGTGA. This CDR3 is 14 amino acids long. The V gene end was trimmed by 5 bases and the J gene end by 2 bases; junction bases not matched to a gene: 4. DNA for the CDR3: TGTGCCAGCAGCCCGGGGGGTGCCACAGATACGCAGTATTTT. This gives the protein CASSPGGATDTQYF.

The chain carries TRBV15 and TRBJ2-4; D might be TRBD2 (6 bases). V lost 2 bases and J 14 bases, leaving 13 bases between the germline ends. This CDR3 spans 12 amino acids. The germline gives CDR1 LNHNV, CDR2 YYDKDF (reference sequence). CDR3 amino acids: CATSRITGVKYF. The DNA for the CDR3 is TGTGCCACCAGCAGAATAACGGGGGTAAAGTACTTC.

In its sample, this clone was seen a few times. The chain employs TRBV3-1 (or the pseudogene TRBV3-2) and TRBJ1-2; 8 bases agree with TRBD1. The CDR3 sequence is 15 residues long. Unmatched junction bases numbered 5, after V lost 2 bases and J lost 3 bases. CDR1 is LGHDT and CDR2 is YNNKEL in the germline V gene (reference sequence). The CDR3 loop reads CASSQTRGRDYGYTF. The CDR3 DNA reads TGTGCCAGCAGCCAAACCAGGGGGCGCGACTATGGCTACACCTTC.

The V call is TRBV5-1, the J call TRBJ1-3; 10 bases map to TRBD1. There are 19 residues in the CDR3. Germline V gene data show CDR1 as SGHRS and CDR2 as YFSETQ. V lost 3 bases and J lost 0; bases outside the gene matches: 12. The CDR3 protein is CASSWMPGQGPSSGNTIYF. CDR3 DNA sequence: TGCGCCAGCAGCTGGATGCCGGGACAGGGGCCGAGCTCTGGAAACACCATATATTTT.

This rearrangement joins TRBV5-1 to TRBJ1-6; D is possibly TRBD1 (6 bases). Germline V CDR1 and CDR2: SGHRS, YFSETQ. The CDR3 loop spans 16 amino acids. The V end lost 4 bases, the J end lost 6 bases, and 17 bases lay between the germline ends. For the CDR3, the DNA is TGCGCCAGCAGCATCTCCCGAGGGGGGGGTAATTCACCCCTCCACTTT. It specifies CASSISRGGGNSPLHF. Full variable domain (missing parts from reference TRBV5-1 and TRBJ1-6): KAGVTQTPRYLIKTRGQQVTLSCSPISGHRSVSWYQQTPGQGLQFLFEYFSETQRNKGNFPGRFSGRQFSNSRSEMNVSTLELGDSALYLCASSISRGGGNSPLHFGNGTRLTVT.

CDR3 loop: CASSLDFQTDTQYF. Written as DNA, the CDR3 is TGCGCCAGCAGCTTGGACTTTCAGACAGATACGCAGTATTTT. The chain uses TRBV5-1 and TRBJ2-3; no clear D. The CDR3 spans 14 residues. Germline V gene lookup returns CDR1 SGHRS and CDR2 YFSETQ. V was pared by 0 bases and J by 3 bases, with 8 bases between.

This clone came up a few times. V gene TRBV29-1 combines with J gene TRBJ2-1; D is unclear. There are 11 residues in the CDR3. V dropped 7 bases and J dropped 6 bases, with 10 bases sitting between them. The germline CDR1 and CDR2 sequences are SQVTM and ANQGSEA. CDR3 coding DNA: TGCAGCGCCCCCGTGGGCAATGAGCAGTTCTTC. Encoded protein: CSAPVGNEQFF.

The rearrangement links TRBV9 to TRBJ2-3; a possible D gene is TRBD2 (5 bases). Trimming took off 3 bases at V and 2 bases at J, with 13 bases between the two ends. Germline CDR1 SGDLS, CDR2 YYNGEE. This CDR3 spans 15 amino acids. The CDR3, as DNA: TGTGCCAGCAGCGCAACGGGATCCCCCACAGATACGCAGTATTTT. It translates to CASSATGSPTDTQYF. Filled out from reference TRBV9 and TRBJ2-3, the complete variable domain reads DSGVTQTPKHLITATGQRVTLRCSPRSGDLSVYWYQQSLDQGLQFLIQYYNGEERAKGNILERFSAQQFPDLHSELNLSSLELGDSALYFCASSATGSPTDTQYFGPGTRLTVL.

The rearrangement uses TRBV5-4 and TRBJ1-1; D uncertain. The germline V gene has CDR1 SGHNT and CDR2 YYREEE (reference sequence). Trimming removed 3 bases from V and 1 base from J, with 10 bases in between. CDR3 size: 14 residues. CDR3 DNA sequence: TGTGCCAGCAGCTCTGGACGGAGGAACACTGAAGCTTTCTTT. Translated: CASSSGRRNTEAFF.